The clone carrying this T cell receptor beta chain was seen once. Its antigen remains unidentified. The data are from a study of shared clonotypes between healthy human individuals. Overall study context: Donor composition was two women and three men, aged 18 to 49. Researchers assigned three CD4 naive, three CD4 memory, two CD8 naive and one CD8 memory plate to each donor.

CD45RA-negative memory and CD45RA+ naive subsets were split from the CD4+ cells. The assay was immunoSEQ multiplex PCR, and TCRdb's table has in-frame clones only and misses some. In the table there are approximately 340,000 clones, around four fifths of which are singletons. The germline gives CDR1 LNHNV, CDR2 YYDKDF (reference sequence). The CDR3 covers 13 residues. With 1 base removed from V and 3 bases from J, the gap between germline ends came to 6 bases. Study-wide results and limits: Non-shared clonotypes had lower generation probabilities than clonotypes shared by all four sorted-subset donors.

Sequencing was performed on memory CD4+ T cells sorted from blood. Subset described: CD45RA-negative fraction. This TCR was sampled from a man aged 25 to 45 in good health. J is TRBJ1-1 and V is TRBV15; no firm D call. DNA for the CDR3: TGTGCCACCAGCAGAGTAGGAGACACTGAAGCTTTCTTT. Translated, it gives CATSRVGDTEAFF.